The entry below describes one TCR beta chain. These data belong to a study of cytomegalovirus exposure and HLA in healthy donors. PCR employed 60 Vbeta and 13 Jbeta primers. Libraries were prepared by immunoSEQ multiplex PCR; TCRdb keeps only in-frame clonotypes and omits some of them. The top ten clones hold more than 3.5% of a sample with about 160,000 clones, less than 80% of them seen once. In germline, CDR1 is SGHDT, CDR2 YYEEEE. Trimming pared 0 bases from V and 3 bases from J, leaving 7 bases between. This CDR3 has 14 residues. The TCR was taken from a man aged 35 to 55 in good health and CMV-seronegative. The chain joins TRBV5-6 to TRBJ2-4, with D possibly being TRBD1 (6 bases). Material: PBMCs. The CDR3 sequence is CASSLVDSKNIQYF. The CDR3 coding sequence is TGTGCCAGCAGCTTGGTGGACAGCAAAAACATTCAGTACTTC. Supplemented by reference TRBV5-6 and TRBJ2-4, the full variable domain reads DAGVTQSPTHLIKTRGQQVTLRCSPKSGHDTVSWYQQALGQGPQFIFQYYEEEERQRGNFPDRFSGHQFPNYSSELNVNALLLGDSALYLCASSLVDSKNIQYFGAGTRLSVL.